This TCR beta chain was captured in a study of cytomegalovirus exposure and HLA in healthy donors (TCRdb year 2017). For the wider study: According to an earlier analysis of a few hundred of the donors, about 179 million T cells yielded roughly 100 million unique TCR beta sequences and about 280 Gb of sequence data. An early release that covered about 600 HLA-typed donors contained around 300 gigabases of sequencing data and roughly 84 million unique TCR sequences. The genetic ancestry cluster associated with self-reported Caucasian donors included about 84% of the roughly 400 genotyped donors. The study was designed to test whether signatures of past pathogen exposure could be identified by cataloging public T cell receptors. The T cell repertoires of roughly 660 subjects were profiled by immunosequencing and related to cytomegalovirus serostatus. A separate validation cohort of more than 100 different subjects was used in addition to the roughly 720-subject first cohort. The study combined high-throughput TCR immunosequencing, statistical association of individual TCRs with disease status, and machine learning to predict cytomegalovirus infection status. A later analysis re-analyzed previously published TCR beta repertoires from several hundred donors and added high-resolution HLA genotyping to study TCR occurrence patterns. Rather than drawing on any new phenotypic data, the later analysis identified candidate immune exposures from TCR beta sequences and the way those sequences occurred across donors. To decide whether each TCR beta V gene segment behaved as functional or pseudogenic, an earlier analysis of several hundred of the donors relied on high-throughput TCR beta sequencing. Donor age, sex, ethnicity and CMV serostatus were compiled together with the repertoire data. In a later genetic analysis, genome-wide SNP genotypes for about three fifths of the roughly 670 donors were used, and that subset was treated as a discovery cohort. Every repertoire in the discovery cohort had been generated on one and the same sequencing platform. Both class I and class II loci were covered by HLA typing, at four-digit resolution. The number of donors typed differed by locus, with roughly 629-640 for A, B, C, DRB1 and DQB1, 522 for DQA1, about 610 for DPA1, and 400 to 490 for DPB1. Four or five DR-DQ haplotypes were handled as single units for association and clustering, since linkage in the cohort was strong. Among roughly 400 genotyped donors of the cohort, an average of about 240,000 unique TCR beta nucleotide sequences were sequenced per donor, around 20% of them non-productive. Summary of the overall study and its limitations: Only TCR beta chains were sequenced in this cohort, and the absence of alpha or paired-chain data limited detectable features. Because counts were too low, about 17 rarely observed V segments, including chromosome 9 orphons, were excluded from the earlier analysis of 587 of the donors. In a later analysis, HLA-associated TCR beta chains showed more clonal expansion and lower generation probabilities than non-associated chains that were equally common. An earlier analysis of roughly 570 of the donors showed that most TCR beta V segments appeared in productive rearrangements either about 87% or about 30% of the time, which broadly matched IMGT annotations. According to a later analysis, most CMV-associated TCR beta chains appeared to be HLA-restricted, and the HLA associations seemed to be driven largely by CMV exposure. Most TCR sequences were seen in very few donors, while some public TCRs were found in many individuals. A further reported finding was that TCR beta sequences accurately predicted the HLA-A and HLA-B alleles for most subjects in the first cohort. Because some donors lacked HLA typing at each locus, the association tests relied only on the typed subset. At a false discovery rate of 0.05, a later analysis linked around 17,000 TCR beta sequences to specific HLA alleles. The only immune exposure information available for the cohort was CMV serostatus. Correlated functional status among segregating V segments might be attributable to linkage disequilibrium, but an unknown experimental factor could not be ruled out. According to the authors, the approach could potentially be generalized to other disease states and immunological phenotypes. When HLA alleles, especially DR and DQ, strongly co-occurred, TCR associations were difficult to assign to individual alleles. In both the original and validation cohorts, the classifier was reported to diagnose cytomegalovirus status with high specificity and sensitivity. The sequencing pipeline was judged likely to have produced a cluster of highly shared sequence variants as a technical artifact. In vitro tests confirmed that a few of the cytomegalovirus-associated TCR beta chains recognize cytomegalovirus antigens. The study gave a list of some 150 TCR beta chains associated with cytomegalovirus. In a later genetic analysis, fewer N-insertions in productive TCRs were reported among donors in an Asian-associated ancestry cluster than the roughly 700-donor mean. According to a later analysis, parvovirus B19, influenza, CMV and Epstein-Barr virus appeared linked to several top co-occurrence clusters. A later analysis found that TCR association rates varied across HLA loci, with DRB1 alleles showing the most associated TCRs and HLA-C alleles the fewest. V-gene and J-gene trimming of TCR beta chains was associated with a missense DCLRE1C variant in a later genetic analysis, and the association was replicated in an independent cohort. Roughly uniform sequencing depth across donors was assumed in presence/absence analyses, although this assumption may not hold.

Remarks on this clone: The clone's antigen remains unknown. Within one base of it there is no much larger clone, and no base qualities were kept. In the same sample, other DNA sequences code for this CDR3.

Library construction relied on the immunoSEQ multiplex PCR assay. For the multiplex PCR, a mixture combining 60 forward primers for TCR Vbeta segments and 13 reverse primers for TCR Jbeta segments was used. The CDR3 region of rearranged TCR beta genes was amplified from genomic DNA with a multiplex PCR assay. The amplified TCR beta libraries were sequenced on the Illumina HiSeq System as 87-base-pair reads. The published analysis was carried out like this. A later analysis tallied roughly 78 million unique TCR beta chains across the roughly 610 repertoires, and approximately 9.9 million of those chains were shared by two or more donors. Raw reads were error-corrected and collapsed into unique sequences by a nearest-neighbor algorithm in which closely related sequences were merged to remove PCR and sequencing errors. V, D and J gene segments were assigned by aligning CDR3 sequences to IMGT reference sequences. For a sequence to be retained, at least a six-nucleotide match to both a V gene segment and a J gene segment was required. A rearrangement counted as productive if the CDR3 had no stop codons and remained in frame with V and J, and every other rearrangement counted as non-productive. Following IMGT convention, CDR3 was defined as the stretch from the second conserved V-encoded cysteine up to the conserved J-encoded phenylalanine. In an earlier analysis of approximately 500 of the donors, sequences lacking an unambiguous match to a single V gene segment were excluded. In an earlier analysis of approximately 560 of the donors, a V segment was called functional when productive rearrangements were above 56.7%, and segregating when the standard deviation between donors exceeded 5%. A statistical classification framework was built for diagnosing cytomegalovirus status from the catalog of TCR beta chain sequences. In a later analysis, V and J genes were assigned by comparing TCR nucleotide sequences against IMGT/GENE-DB human TR gene sequences. A later analysis assigned CDR3 sequences and most-parsimonious VDJ recombination scenarios with the TCRdist pipeline. A later analysis defined each TCR beta chain by its CDR3 amino acid sequence plus V-gene family, and excluded reads lacking a unique V-gene family. A later analysis removed several hundred highly shared, low-generation-probability nucleotide sequences to deal with suspected cross-contamination and a sequencing artifact. For each public chain, a later analysis derived a clonal expansion index from normalized ranks of inferred template counts within each repertoire. Generation probabilities in a later analysis came from a VDJ recombination model fitted to out-of-frame rearrangements, and those results were checked against IGoR. Hypergeometric tests were used in a later analysis to score TCR-TCR, TCR-HLA and TCR-CMV co-occurrence, with a repertoire-size bias correction applied to the TCR pairs. A later analysis estimated false discovery rates by permuting HLA or CMV assignments 20 times. In a later analysis, co-occurring TCRs were grouped using DBSCAN, and TCRdist sequence similarity was added for clustering within HLA-allele-positive subsets. Co-occurrence clustering excluded repertoires with fewer than 30,000 or more than 120,000 public chains, plus five with anomalous nucleotide sharing. TCRdb took over this immuneACCESS table, retaining in-frame rearrangements with V and J assigned. Such tables are incomplete; in checked studies, under half of the missing clones stem from an unresolved V gene, and the remainder is unexplained. V and J calls and clone size follow that table, whereas D and trimming were derived from the DNA. The sample table contains about 130,000 clones; only one count was recorded for approximately 75% of them. The ten largest clones capture around 3% of the sample.

The cohort was made up of approximately 670 healthy bone marrow donors. All cohort members were sampled while nominally healthy, although unrecorded immune exposures were likely present. The donor tested CMV seronegative, placing the donor among the roughly 350 seronegative members of the cohort. Each donor provided a peripheral blood sample, and peripheral blood mononuclear cells were used for TCR beta sequencing. Genomic DNA extraction from the blood cell samples was performed with the Qiagen DNeasy Blood Extraction Kit. This TCR was sampled from a woman aged 45-60 years in good health and CMV-seronegative. The sequencing sample was made of PBMCs.

The nucleotide sequence reads as follows: TGTGCCAGTAGTATCAGTATGAACACTGAAGCTTTCTTT. Translation gives CASSISMNTEAFF. Recombination connected TRBV19 to TRBJ1-1, with no confidently assigned D gene. Including the terminal cysteine and phenylalanine, the CDR3 comprises 13 residues. The read is trimmed to its CDR3 DNA, 39 bases read in frame from base 1. Trimming removed 3 bases from V and 0 bases from J, leaving 5 bases between the germline ends. Based on the germline V gene (reference sequence), the CDR1 and CDR2 sequences are LNHDA and SQIVND.